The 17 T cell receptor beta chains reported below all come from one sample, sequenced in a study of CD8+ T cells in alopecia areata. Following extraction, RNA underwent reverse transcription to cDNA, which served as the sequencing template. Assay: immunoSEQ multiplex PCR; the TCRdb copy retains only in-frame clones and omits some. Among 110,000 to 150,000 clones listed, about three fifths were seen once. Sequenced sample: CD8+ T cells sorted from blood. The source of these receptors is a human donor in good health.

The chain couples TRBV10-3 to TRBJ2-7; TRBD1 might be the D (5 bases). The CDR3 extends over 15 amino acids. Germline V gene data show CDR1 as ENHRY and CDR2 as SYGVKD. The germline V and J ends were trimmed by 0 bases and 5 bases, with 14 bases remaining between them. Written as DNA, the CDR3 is TGTGCCATCAGTGAGTCGGTTGTCAGGGTGGACGAGCAGTACTTC. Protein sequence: CAISESVVRVDEQYF.

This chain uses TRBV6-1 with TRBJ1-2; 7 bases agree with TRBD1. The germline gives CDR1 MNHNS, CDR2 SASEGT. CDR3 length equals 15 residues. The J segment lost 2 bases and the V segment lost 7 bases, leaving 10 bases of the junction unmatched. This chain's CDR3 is CASTDWTGGNYGYTF. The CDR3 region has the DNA TGTGCCAGCACCGATTGGACAGGTGGAAACTATGGCTACACCTTC.

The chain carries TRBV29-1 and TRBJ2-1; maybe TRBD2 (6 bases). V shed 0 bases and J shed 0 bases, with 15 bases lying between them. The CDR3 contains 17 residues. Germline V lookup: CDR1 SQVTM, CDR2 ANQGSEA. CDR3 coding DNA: TGCAGCGTTGAAGATGACCCGACGGGGGTCTCCTACAATGAGCAGTTCTTC. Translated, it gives CSVEDDPTGVSYNEQFF.

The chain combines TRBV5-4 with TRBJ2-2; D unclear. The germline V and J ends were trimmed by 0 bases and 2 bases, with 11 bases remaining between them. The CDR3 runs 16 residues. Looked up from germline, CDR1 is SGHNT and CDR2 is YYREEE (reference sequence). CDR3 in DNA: TGTGCCAGCAGCTTGGAGTCTGCCCCAAACACCGGGGAGCTGTTTTTT. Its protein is CASSLESAPNTGELFF.

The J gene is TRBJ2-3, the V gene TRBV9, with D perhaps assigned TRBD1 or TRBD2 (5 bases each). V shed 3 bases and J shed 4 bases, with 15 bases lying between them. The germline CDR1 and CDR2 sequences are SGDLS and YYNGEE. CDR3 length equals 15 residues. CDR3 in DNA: TGTGCCAGCAGCGACGGGACGATTAGCTCAGATACGCAGTATTTT. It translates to CASSDGTISSDTQYF. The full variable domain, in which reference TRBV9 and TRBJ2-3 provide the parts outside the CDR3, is DSGVTQTPKHLITATGQRVTLRCSPRSGDLSVYWYQQSLDQGLQFLIQYYNGEERAKGNILERFSAQQFPDLHSELNLSSLELGDSALYFCASSDGTISSDTQYFGPGTRLTVL.

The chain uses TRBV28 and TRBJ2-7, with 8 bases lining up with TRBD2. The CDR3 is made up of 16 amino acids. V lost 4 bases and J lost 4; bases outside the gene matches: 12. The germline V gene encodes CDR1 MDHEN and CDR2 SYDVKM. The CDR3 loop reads CASSYLPQAGEYEQYF. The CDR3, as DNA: TGTGCCAGCAGTTACCTTCCCCAAGCGGGAGAGTACGAGCAGTACTTC.

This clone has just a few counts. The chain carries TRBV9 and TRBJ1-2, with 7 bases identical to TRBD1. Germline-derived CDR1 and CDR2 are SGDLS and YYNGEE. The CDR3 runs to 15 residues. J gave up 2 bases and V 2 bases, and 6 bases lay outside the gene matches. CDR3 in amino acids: CASSVPDRVNYGYTF. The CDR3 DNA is TGTGCCAGCAGCGTTCCAGACAGGGTAAACTATGGCTACACCTTC.

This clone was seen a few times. DNA of the CDR3: TGCAGCGTTGGGGACAGGGCTCCCGAAAAGTTCTTCAGCCAGAGGTCACTGTTTTTT. It specifies CSVGDRAPEKFFSQRSLFF. V gene TRBV29-1 combines with J gene TRBJ1-4; TRBD1 matches at 9 bases. Germline assignment: CDR1 SQVTM and CDR2 ANQGSEA. The CDR3 covers 19 residues. Trimming cost V 4 bases and J 13 bases; bases outside gene matches: 28.

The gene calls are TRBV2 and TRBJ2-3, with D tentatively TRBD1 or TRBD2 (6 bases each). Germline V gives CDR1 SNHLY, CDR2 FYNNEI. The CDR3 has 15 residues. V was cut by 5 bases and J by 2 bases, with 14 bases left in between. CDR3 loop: CASSLDRRATDTQYF. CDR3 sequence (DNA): TGTGCCAGCAGTCTAGACAGGAGGGCCACAGATACGCAGTATTTT.

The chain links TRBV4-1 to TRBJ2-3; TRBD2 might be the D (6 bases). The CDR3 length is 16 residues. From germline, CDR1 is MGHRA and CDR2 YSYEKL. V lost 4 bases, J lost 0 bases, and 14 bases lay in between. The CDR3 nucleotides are TGCGCCAGCAGCCGGAGCGGGTTCCCTAGCACAGATACGCAGTATTTT. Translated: CASSRSGFPSTDTQYF.

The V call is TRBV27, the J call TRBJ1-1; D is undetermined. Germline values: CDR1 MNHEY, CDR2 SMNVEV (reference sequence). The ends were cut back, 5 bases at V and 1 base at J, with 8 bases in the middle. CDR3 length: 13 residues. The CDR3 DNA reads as TGTGCCAGCAGTGATGATCCGAACACTGAAGCTTTCTTT. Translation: CASSDDPNTEAFF.

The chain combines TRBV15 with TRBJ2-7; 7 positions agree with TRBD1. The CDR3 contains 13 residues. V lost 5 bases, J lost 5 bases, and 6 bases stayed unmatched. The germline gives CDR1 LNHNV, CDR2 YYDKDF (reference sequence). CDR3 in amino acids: CATSGDRVDEQYF. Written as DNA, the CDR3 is TGTGCCACCAGCGGCGACAGGGTCGACGAGCAGTACTTC. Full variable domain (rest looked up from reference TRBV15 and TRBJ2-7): DAMVIQNPRYQVTQFGKPVTLSCSQTLNHNVMYWYQQKSSQAPKLLFHYYDKDFNNEADTPDNFQSRRPNTSFCFLDIRSPGLGDTAMYLCATSGDRVDEQYFGPGTRLTVT.

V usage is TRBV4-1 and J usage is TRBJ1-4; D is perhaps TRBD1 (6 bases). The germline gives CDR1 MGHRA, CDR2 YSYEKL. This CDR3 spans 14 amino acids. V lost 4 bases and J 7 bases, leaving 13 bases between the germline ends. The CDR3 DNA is TGCGCCAGCAGCCCCCCGAGGGGGGTTGAAAAACTGTTTTTT. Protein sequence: CASSPPRGVEKLFF.

The CDR3 region is CASSETKIAGGPSYEQYF. CDR3 coding DNA: TGTGCCAGCAGTGAAACGAAGATAGCGGGAGGGCCCTCCTACGAGCAGTACTTC. The genes are TRBV2 and TRBJ2-7; 11 nucleotides line up with TRBD2. Germline V gene sequence: CDR1 SNHLY, CDR2 FYNNEI. This CDR3 is 18 amino acids long. Trimming at V came to 2 bases and at J to 0 bases, leaving 9 bases not matched to a gene.

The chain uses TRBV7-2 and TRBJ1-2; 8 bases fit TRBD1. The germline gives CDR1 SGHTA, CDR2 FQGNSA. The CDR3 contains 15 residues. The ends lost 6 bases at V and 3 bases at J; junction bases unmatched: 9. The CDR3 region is CASRHSRGLDYGYTF. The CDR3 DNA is TGTGCCAGCAGACACTCCAGGGGGCTTGACTATGGCTACACCTTC.

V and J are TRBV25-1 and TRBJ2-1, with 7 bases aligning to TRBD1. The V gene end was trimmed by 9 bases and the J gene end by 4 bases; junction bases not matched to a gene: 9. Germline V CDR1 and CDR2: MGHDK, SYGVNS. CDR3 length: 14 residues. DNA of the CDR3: TGTGCCAGGCCGAATGGACAGGCTTACAATGAGCAGTTCTTC. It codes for CARPNGQAYNEQFF.

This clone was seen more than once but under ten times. The CDR3 region has the DNA TGCAGCGTCGCCGTTGGCTACGAGCAGTACTTC. This gives the protein CSVAVGYEQYF. This chain joins TRBV29-1 and TRBJ2-7, with D hard to call. The CDR3 length is 11 residues. V gave up 6 bases and J gave up 3 bases, with 9 bases separating them. Germline CDR1 is SQVTM and CDR2 is ANQGSEA.